Shown below are 9 T cell receptor beta chains from a single sample sequenced in a study of cytomegalovirus exposure and HLA in healthy donors. Both 60 Vbeta primers and 13 Jbeta primers went into the PCR. Assay: immunoSEQ multiplex PCR; the TCRdb copy retains only in-frame clones and omits some. The top ten hold roughly 8% of the sample, which has under 50,000 clones, approximately 90% seen once. The specimen was PBMCs. Every receptor here comes from a woman aged 40 to 55 in good health and CMV-seropositive.

This chain connects TRBV2 to TRBJ2-7; TRBD2 aligns across 10 bases. Germline-derived CDR1 and CDR2 are SNHLY and FYNNEI. The CDR3 totals 13 residues. The ends lost 9 bases at V and 0 bases at J; junction bases unmatched: 2. CDR3 in DNA: TGTGCCAGTGGGACTAGCGTCTCCTACGAGCAGTACTTC. It codes for CASGTSVSYEQYF.

This clone was observed a few times. The chain employs TRBV7-9 and TRBJ1-1; 8 bases agree with TRBD1. Germline lookup yields CDR1 SEHNR and CDR2 FQNEAQ (reference sequence). CDR3 size: 12 residues. After removal of 5 bases from V and 8 bases from J, the junction contained 4 bases not matched to a gene. The CDR3 loop reads CASSGQGVEAFF. The DNA of the CDR3 is TGTGCCAGCAGCGGACAGGGCGTCGAAGCTTTCTTT.

The chain carries TRBV27 and TRBJ1-2; TRBD1 agrees at 9 bases. The germline CDR1 and CDR2 sequences are MNHEY and SMNVEV (reference sequence). Trimming at V came to 0 bases and at J to 3 bases, leaving 2 bases not matched to a gene. This CDR3 has 15 residues. CDR3 in DNA: TGTGCCAGCAGTTTATCGACAGGGGGTTACTATGGCTACACCTTC. As protein: CASSLSTGGYYGYTF.

V is TRBV19 and J is TRBJ1-1, with TRBD1 identical over 7 bases. The CDR3 spans 14 residues. CDR1 and CDR2 from the germline V gene are LNHDA and SQIVND (reference sequence). V was pared by 5 bases and J by 8 bases, with 11 bases of the junction left unmatched. The CDR3 here is CASSHQQGSKEAFF. Here the CDR3 DNA reads TGTGCCAGTAGTCATCAACAGGGGTCGAAGGAAGCTTTCTTT.

V gene TRBV9 combines with J gene TRBJ2-7; TRBD2 agrees at 11 bases. CDR3 length: 14 amino acids. Trimming cost V 3 bases and J 3 bases; bases outside gene matches: 2. CDR1 and CDR2 from the germline V gene are SGDLS and YYNGEE. In DNA form, the CDR3 reads TGTGCCAGCAGCGCCGGGACTAGCGGCTACGAGCAGTACTTC. Translation gives CASSAGTSGYEQYF.

The chain is built from TRBV7-9 and TRBJ2-1; TRBD1 matches 7 bases. CDR1 and CDR2 (germline): SEHNR, FQNEAQ (reference sequence). The CDR3 is made up of 15 amino acids. V shed 1 base, J shed 2 bases, and the junction held 2 bases outside the gene matches. DNA for the CDR3: TGTGCCAGCAGCTTAGAAGGGGGCCCCTACAATGAGCAGTTCTTC. This translates into CASSLEGGPYNEQFF.

This clone was seen a single time. The gene calls are TRBV11-2 and TRBJ2-3; 7 bases match TRBD2. Germline assignment: CDR1 SGHAT and CDR2 FQNNGV. J lost 5 bases, V lost 8 bases, and 4 bases had no gene match. The CDR3 is 12 residues long. CDR3 DNA sequence: TGTGCCAGCGGGAGGGTAGTAGATACGCAGTATTTT. Translating gives CASGRVVDTQYF.

The V call is TRBV7-2, the J call TRBJ1-2; D unclear. The CDR3 sequence is 14 residues long. Germline V lookup: CDR1 SGHTA, CDR2 FQGNSA. V lost 6 bases to trimming and J lost 9 bases, with 20 bases between them. CDR3 in amino acids: CASREALPTSSYTF. The CDR3 DNA follows: TGTGCCAGCAGGGAGGCCCTCCCTACCTCTAGCTACACCTTC.

This chain connects TRBV7-8 to TRBJ2-7; TRBD2 might be the D (5 bases). Deletions cut 9 bases from V and 4 bases from J, with 19 bases between. The V gene's germline CDR1 is SGHVS and CDR2 FQNEAQ. This CDR3 region has 14 residues. CDR3 sequence reads: CASATLRPGYEQYF. CDR3 DNA sequence: TGTGCCAGTGCGACACTAAGGCCGGGATACGAGCAGTACTTC.